The sequence of this TCR beta chain was determined in a study of blood T cell repertoires in COVID-19. At the level of the study: The United States, Italy and Spain provided the acute and convalescent COVID-19 samples.

Data came from immunoSEQ multiplex PCR; TCRdb stores just in-frame clones and leaves some out. The table shows about 170,000 clones, with 70% to 90% occurring only once. Germline values: CDR1 ENHRY, CDR2 SYGVKD. Trimming cost V 4 bases and J 7 bases; bases outside gene matches: 9. CDR3 length: 16 amino acids. Sequencing was done on a sample of peripheral blood. This TCR was recovered from a middle-aged man who had recovered from COVID-19. The chain links TRBV10-3 to TRBJ2-1; the match to TRBD2 covers 11 bases. In DNA, the CDR3 is TGTGCCATCAGTGGAGGGGGGAGACTAGCGGGAAATGAGCAGTTCTTC. This codes for CAISGGGRLAGNEQFF.